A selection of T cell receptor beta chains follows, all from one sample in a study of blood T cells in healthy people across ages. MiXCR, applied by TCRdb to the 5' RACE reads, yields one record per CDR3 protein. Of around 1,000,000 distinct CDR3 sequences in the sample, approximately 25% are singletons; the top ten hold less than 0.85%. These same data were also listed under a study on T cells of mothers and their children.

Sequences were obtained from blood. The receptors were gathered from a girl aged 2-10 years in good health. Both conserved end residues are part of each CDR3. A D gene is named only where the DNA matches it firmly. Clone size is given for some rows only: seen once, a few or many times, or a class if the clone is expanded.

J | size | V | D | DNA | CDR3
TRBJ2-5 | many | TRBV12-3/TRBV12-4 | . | TGTGCCAGCAGCAGTGGTCGAGAGACCCAGTACTTC | CASSSGRETQYF
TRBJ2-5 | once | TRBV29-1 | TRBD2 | TGCAGCGTTGGAGGAAAACGGCTAGCGGACCAAGAGACCCAGTACTTC | CSVGGKRLADQETQYF
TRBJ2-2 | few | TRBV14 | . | TGTGCCAGCAGCCAAGAACCCTCCTCCTTGGTCGGGGAGCTGTTTTTT | CASSQEPSSLVGELFF
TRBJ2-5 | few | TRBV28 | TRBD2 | TGTGCCAGCAGCTCTAGCGGGGTGAGCCAAGAGACCCAGTACTTC | CASSSSGVSQETQYF
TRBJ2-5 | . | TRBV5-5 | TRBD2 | TGTGCCAGCAACTCGGGACTAGCGGGAGGGCAGGGAGAGACCCAGTACTTC | CASNSGLAGGQGETQYF
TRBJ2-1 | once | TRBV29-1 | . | TGCAGCGTTGGTAGGGGCAGCTCCTACAATGAGCAGTTCTTC | CSVGRGSSYNEQFF
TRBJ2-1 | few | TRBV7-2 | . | TGTGCCAGCAGCTTACGCCCGGACCTGGACAATGAGCAGTTCTTC | CASSLRPDLDNEQFF
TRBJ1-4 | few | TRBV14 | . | TGTGCCAGCAGCCAAGAGAGGTCGGCGGGACCGAATGAAAAACTGTTTTTT | CASSQERSAGPNEKLFF
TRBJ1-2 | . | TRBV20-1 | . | TGCAGTGCTAGTCAACGGGGACAAGTTTATGGCTACACCTTC | CSASQRGQVYGYTF
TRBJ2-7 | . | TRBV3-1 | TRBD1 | TGTGCCAGCAGCTATGGGACAGGAAGAAACTACGAGCAGTACTTC | CASSYGTGRNYEQYF
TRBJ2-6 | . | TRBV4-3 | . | TGCGCCAGCAGCCAAGATTGGATCTCTGGGGCCAACGTCCTGACTTTC | CASSQDWISGANVLTF
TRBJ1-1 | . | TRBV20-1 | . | TGCAGTACCCCACCGGGGACTGAAGCTTTCTTT | CSTPPGTEAFF
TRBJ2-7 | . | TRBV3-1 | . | TGTGCCAGCAGCCAAGGATCTGCAACCTACGAGCAGTACTTC | CASSQGSATYEQYF
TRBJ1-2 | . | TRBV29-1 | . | TGCAGCGTTGATAAGCCGGACAGTTTCTATGGCTACACCTTC | CSVDKPDSFYGYTF
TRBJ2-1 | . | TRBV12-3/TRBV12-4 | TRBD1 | TGTGCCAGCAGTTCCCACAGGGGTCTATACAATGAGCAGTTCTTC | CASSSHRGLYNEQFF
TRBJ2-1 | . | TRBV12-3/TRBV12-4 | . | TGTGCCAGCAGGAAGACTGATGCCAATGAGCAGTTCTTC | CASRKTDANEQFF
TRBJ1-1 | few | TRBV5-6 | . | TGTGCCAGCAGCTTGCCTTACACTGAAGCTTTCTTT | CASSLPYTEAFF
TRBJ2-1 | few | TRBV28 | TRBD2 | TGTGCCAGTCGGACTAGCGGGAGATTTGAGCAGTTCTTC | CASRTSGRFEQFF
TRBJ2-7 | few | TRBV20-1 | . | TGCAGTGCTCCGGGCACCACCTACGAGCAGTACTTC | CSAPGTTYEQYF
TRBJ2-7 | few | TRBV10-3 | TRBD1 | TGTGCCATCAGGACAGGGAAAAACTACGAGCAGTACTTC | CAIRTGKNYEQYF
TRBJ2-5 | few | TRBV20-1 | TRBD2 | TGCAGTGCTAACCCTCTACTAGCGGGAGAGGAAGAGACCCAGTACTTC | CSANPLLAGEEETQYF
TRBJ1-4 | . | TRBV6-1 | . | TGTGCCAGCAGTGAGGGGTCAGGGGAAAAACTGTTTTTT | CASSEGSGEKLFF
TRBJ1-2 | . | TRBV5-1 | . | TGCGCCAGCAGCTTGGCTGACACTCTGGATGGCTACACCTTC | CASSLADTLDGYTF
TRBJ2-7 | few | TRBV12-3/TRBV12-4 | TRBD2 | TGTGCCAGCAGTTGGACTAGCGGGGGAGAGGGCGAGCAGTACTTC | CASSWTSGGEGEQYF
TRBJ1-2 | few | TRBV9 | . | TGTGCCCGCAGCGAGGGGGGGAGCTACACCTTC | CARSEGGSYTF
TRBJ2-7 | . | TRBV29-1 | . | TGCAGCGTTGAACTTGGCGGGATAGTCCACGAGCAGTACTTC | CSVELGGIVHEQYF
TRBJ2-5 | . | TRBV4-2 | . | TGTGCCAGCAGCCAAGACACAGGGGCGGGAGTTCGGGAGACCCAGTACTTC | CASSQDTGAGVRETQYF
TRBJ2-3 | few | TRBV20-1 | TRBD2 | TGCAGTGCTAGAGATCCGGGACTATACACTCGCACAGATACGCAGTATTTT | CSARDPGLYTRTDTQYF
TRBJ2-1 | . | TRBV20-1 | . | TGCAGTACGGACCTGAGGAGGGACAATGAGCAGTTCTTC | CSTDLRRDNEQFF
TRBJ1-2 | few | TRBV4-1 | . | TGCGCCAGCAGCCACCTCCCGGGGACGGAAGGCTACACCTTC | CASSHLPGTEGYTF
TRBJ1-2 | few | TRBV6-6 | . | TGTGCCAGCAGCTTATTCACGACAGACTTTAACTATGGCTACACCTTC | CASSLFTTDFNYGYTF
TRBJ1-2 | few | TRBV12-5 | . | TGTGCTAGTGGTTTAGGGCAATCCTATGGCTACACCTTC | CASGLGQSYGYTF
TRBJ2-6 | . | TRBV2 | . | TGTGCCAGCAGTGAAAGGGACCCCTTATTTTTCGAAGGGGCCAACGTCCTGACTTTC | CASSERDPLFFEGANVLTF
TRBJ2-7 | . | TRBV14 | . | TGTGCCAGCAGCCAAGATATCGCACCCTCCTACGAGCAGTACTTC | CASSQDIAPSYEQYF
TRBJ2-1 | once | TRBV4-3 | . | TGCGCCAGCAGTCAGCGACCCTTCTACAATGAGCAGTTCTTC | CASSQRPFYNEQFF
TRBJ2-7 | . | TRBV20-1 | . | TGCAGTGCTAGAGGCCAGGACTCTTACGAGCAGTACTTC | CSARGQDSYEQYF
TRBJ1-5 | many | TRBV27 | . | TGTGCCAGCAGTTTAGGTAGGGATCAGCCCCAGCATTTT | CASSLGRDQPQHF
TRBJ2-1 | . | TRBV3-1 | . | TGTGCCAGCAGCCAAGCTGGGAAGCTTGGAGAGCAGTTCTTC | CASSQAGKLGEQFF
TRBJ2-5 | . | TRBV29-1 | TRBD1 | TGCAGCGTTGAAACCTGGGACAGGGAAGAAGAGACCCAGTACTTC | CSVETWDREEETQYF
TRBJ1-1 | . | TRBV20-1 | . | TGCAGTGCTAGGGCTTCTCAGGGGATTCGAGCTGAAGCTTTCTTT | CSARASQGIRAEAFF
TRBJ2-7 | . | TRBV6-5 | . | TGTGCCAGCAGTTACTCTCGTTACAGCGGGCCCTATGAGCAGTACTTC | CASSYSRYSGPYEQYF